At least ten counts were recorded for the clone carrying this T cell receptor (beta chain). Its specificity is not known. CDR1 and CDR2 (germline): SNHLY, FYNNEI. The CDR3 consists of 16 residues. The ends were cut back, 4 bases at V and 1 base at J, with 15 bases in the middle. Described time point: patch test 2, 6 weeks after DPC sensitization. Treatment described: therapeutic diphenylcyclopropenone sensitization with weekly scalp DPC. This record comes from a study of human T cells and chemical hapten exposure. Study conclusions and caveats: Every donor had alopecia, and their immune response may therefore differ from healthy people's. Compared to controls, expanded TCRs made significantly more large clusters of similar CDR3s.

Via MiXCR, TCRdb re-called the RACE reads, giving one row per CDR3 protein. Of more than 85,000 distinct CDR3 sequences in the sample, 11% were seen once. V gene TRBV2 combines with J gene TRBJ2-3; D remains unclear. This clonotype originated in a man in his forties or fifties with alopecia areata. Some clones in this sample may be carry-over from other donors' samples. The source was whole blood, collected in connection with sensitization to the hapten diphenylcyclopropenone (DPC). The CDR3 spells CASSGVAVIRTDTQYF. The CDR3 DNA is TGTGCCAGCAGTGGGGTGGCGGTAATTCGCACAGATACGCAGTATTTT.